The next 20 T cell receptor beta chains were all read from a single sample in a study of cytomegalovirus exposure and HLA in healthy donors. Primers: 60 Vbeta forward and 13 Jbeta reverse. Only in-frame clones appear in the TCRdb table, and some are missing; sequencing was by immunoSEQ multiplex PCR. Among approximately 77,000 clones listed, over 65% were seen once. Source material: PBMCs. These receptors were taken from a man aged 35 to 55 in good health and CMV-seronegative.

In nucleotides, the CDR3 is TGTGCCAGCAGTTCCGCTAGCGGGAGAGCCTACGAGCAGTACTTC. This translates into CASSSASGRAYEQYF. The chain combines TRBV28 with TRBJ2-7; 10 bases map to TRBD2. CDR3 length: 15 residues. CDR1 MDHEN and CDR2 SYDVKM come from the germline V gene. The trim removed 4 bases at V and 2 bases at J, leaving 5 bases unmatched.

This clone was detected a few times. This sequence joins TRBV29-1 and TRBJ1-2; no reliable D call. This CDR3 is built from 13 residues. The germline V and J ends were trimmed by 7 bases and 0 bases, with 12 bases remaining between them. The germline gives CDR1 SQVTM, CDR2 ANQGSEA. CDR3 nucleotides: TGCAGCGCCCCCGGGATAGCTAACTATGGCTACACCTTC. This codes for CSAPGIANYGYTF.

The chain couples TRBV18 to TRBJ1-3; TRBD1 matches at 7 bases. J lost 0 bases, V lost 2 bases, and 7 bases had no gene match. Germline CDR1 reads KGHSH; CDR2 reads LQKENI. This CDR3 has 17 residues. CDR3 in DNA: TGTGCCAGCTCACCAATTTTAGGGACAGCCTCTGGAAACACCATATATTTT. Translated: CASSPILGTASGNTIYF. Full variable domain (outside the CDR3, taken from reference TRBV18 and TRBJ1-3): NAGVMQNPRHLVRRRGQEARLRCSPMKGHSHVYWYRQLPEEGLKFMVYLQKENIIDESGMPKERFSAEFPKEGPSILRIQQVVRGDSAAYFCASSPILGTASGNTIYFGEGSWLTVV.

The V call is TRBV5-4, the J call TRBJ2-7; the match to TRBD2 covers 12 bases. The germline gives CDR1 SGHNT, CDR2 YYREEE (reference sequence). With 4 bases clipped from V and 5 bases from J, the junction kept 10 bases outside the gene matches. The CDR3 spans 16 residues. Here the CDR3 reads CASSMELAGGQDEQYF. Written as DNA, the CDR3 is TGTGCCAGCAGCATGGAGCTAGCGGGAGGGCAGGACGAGCAGTACTTC.

The rearrangement joins TRBV18 to TRBJ1-4; no definite D call. Germline V lookup: CDR1 KGHSH, CDR2 LQKENI. V lost 4 bases and J 3 bases, leaving 15 bases between the germline ends. The CDR3 loop spans 16 amino acids. CDR3 bases: TGTGCCAGCTCACAATCGCAGGCTGCCCCTAATGAAAAACTGTTTTTT. Protein sequence: CASSQSQAAPNEKLFF.

The V call is TRBV10-3, the J call TRBJ2-7; 8 nucleotides agree with TRBD2. The V segment lost 5 bases and the J segment 4 bases; nucleotides outside the gene matches: 7. This CDR3 comprises 14 residues. Germline CDR1 ENHRY, CDR2 SYGVKD. CDR3 bases: TGTGCCATCAGTACGGCGGGGGGCCAGTACGAGCAGTACTTC. Translated: CAISTAGGQYEQYF.

This clone was counted only a few times. The rearrangement uses TRBV10-1 and TRBJ1-1; D is unclear. The V and J ends lost 2 bases and 1 base respectively, with 5 bases between them. Germline CDR1 and CDR2: WNHNN and SYGVQD (reference sequence). The CDR3 contains 13 residues. The CDR3: CASSELRNTEAFF. The DNA for the CDR3 is TGCGCCAGCAGTGAGCTACGGAACACTGAAGCTTTCTTT.

The chain couples TRBV19 to TRBJ1-5, with unresolved D. V was trimmed by 5 bases and J by 9 bases, leaving 14 bases between them. The CDR3 is 13 residues long. The germline V gene has CDR1 LNHDA and CDR2 SQIVND (reference sequence). CDR3: CASSSPLLGPQHF. CDR3 bases: TGTGCCAGTAGTTCACCACTATTGGGGCCCCAGCATTTT.

The gene calls are TRBV27 and TRBJ1-5; D is perhaps TRBD1 (5 bases). V dropped 6 bases and J dropped 1 base, with 16 bases sitting between them. The CDR3 consists of 16 residues. Germline CDR1 reads MNHEY; CDR2 reads SMNVEV (reference sequence). This CDR3 is CASSPYGGISNQPQHF. For the CDR3, the DNA is TGTGCCAGCAGCCCTTACGGGGGGATAAGCAATCAGCCCCAGCATTTT.

This chain connects TRBV28 to TRBJ2-3; weak D call: TRBD2 (5 bases). The CDR3 has 14 residues. V lost 5 bases and J lost 6, with 15 bases in between. From germline, CDR1 is MDHEN and CDR2 SYDVKM. The DNA for the CDR3 is TGTGCCAGCAGTCCCTCCCGGGGTTTGGATACGCAGTATTTT. Its protein is CASSPSRGLDTQYF. Supplemented by reference TRBV28 and TRBJ2-3, the full variable domain reads DVKVTQSSRYLVKRTGEKVFLECVQDMDHENMFWYRQDPGLGLRLIYFSYDVKMKEKGDIPEGYSVSREKKERFSLILESASTNQTSMYLCASSPSRGLDTQYFGPGTRLTVL.

This chain connects TRBV2 to TRBJ2-5, with TRBD1 matching over 7 bases. The J call is uncertain, as TRBJ2-7 better fits the DNA end. The CDR3 is made up of 14 amino acids. CDR1 is SNHLY, CDR2 FYNNEI, per germline. The CDR3 sequence: CASREQGPSYEQYF. DNA of the CDR3: TGTGCCAGCAGGGAACAGGGGCCATCCTACGAGCAGTACTTC.

This clone was seen a few times. V and J are TRBV5-8 and TRBJ2-6; 10 bases agree with TRBD1. This CDR3 region has 18 residues. Germline CDR1 SGHTS, CDR2 YDEGEE. Trimming cost V 3 bases and J 2 bases; bases outside gene matches: 8. DNA for the CDR3: TGTGCCAGCAGCTCCCTTGGGACAGGGGCACCTGGGGCCAACGTCCTGACTTTC. Its translation is CASSSLGTGAPGANVLTF.

This clone has just a few counts. The chain uses TRBV30 and TRBJ1-5; D gene ambiguous. The CDR3 has 11 amino acids. The V and J ends lost 4 bases and 5 bases respectively, with 6 bases between them. CDR1 is GTSNPN and CDR2 is SVGIG in the germline V gene (reference sequence). CDR3 DNA: TGTGCCTGGATGAGGGATCAGCCCCAGCATTTT. It encodes CAWMRDQPQHF.

With regard to this clone: At one end, the junction sequence differs from germline, possibly due to a read error. The same CDR3 also results from other DNA sequences found in this sample. This chain uses TRBV6-5 with TRBJ2-2; tentatively, D is TRBD2 (6 bases). CDR1 is MNHEY and CDR2 is SVGAGI in the germline V gene. The CDR3 extends over 15 amino acids. CDR3 nucleotides: TGTGCCAGCAGTTACTCGAGGACTAACACCGGGGAGCTGTTTTTC. Translating gives CASSYSRTNTGELFF.

This clone has a handful of counts. The V call is TRBV18, the J call TRBJ1-1; D may be TRBD1 (5 bases). The CDR3 is 15 residues long. The V gene lost 3 bases and the J gene lost 0 bases, with 11 bases spanning the gap. The germline V gene has CDR1 KGHSH and CDR2 LQKENI. The CDR3 nucleotides are TGTGCCAGCTCACCTTACGGGGGGATGAACACTGAAGCTTTCTTT. Protein: CASSPYGGMNTEAFF.

The rearrangement links TRBV27 to TRBJ2-7, with D possibly being TRBD2 (5 bases). Trimming shortened V by 3 bases and J by 5 bases, and 8 bases separated the two germline ends. This CDR3 spans 12 amino acids. From germline, CDR1 is MNHEY and CDR2 SMNVEV (reference sequence). The CDR3 DNA sequence: TGTGCCAGCAGTTTTTTGGGAGACGAGCAGTACTTC. As protein: CASSFLGDEQYF.

CDR3 amino acids: CASSFPGLARTDTQYF. The CDR3, as DNA: TGTGCCAGCAGCTTCCCGGGACTAGCTCGCACAGATACGCAGTATTTT. This chain joins TRBV7-6 and TRBJ2-3, with 9 bases aligning to TRBD2. V dropped 3 bases and J dropped 1; count of bases not matched to a gene: 5. The length of the CDR3 is 16 residues. Germline V gene lookup returns CDR1 SGHVS and CDR2 FNYEAQ. Together with reference TRBV7-6 and TRBJ2-3, the CDR3 gives the full variable domain: GAGVSQSPRYKVTKRGQDVALRCDPISGHVSLYWYRQALGQGPEFLTYFNYEAQQDKSGLPNDRFSAERPEGSISTLTIQRTEQRDSAMYRCASSFPGLARTDTQYFGPGTRLTVL.

This clone was counted between two and nine times. In nucleotides, the CDR3 is TGCGCCAGCAGCTTTACTAGCGCGCTTAGCACAGATACGCAGTATTTT. It yields the protein CASSFTSALSTDTQYF. The V gene is TRBV5-1, the J gene TRBJ2-3; 7 positions agree with TRBD2. V lost 2 bases and J lost 0; bases outside the gene matches: 6. Germline V gives CDR1 SGHRS, CDR2 YFSETQ. This CDR3 has 16 amino acids.

The chain couples TRBV4-2 to TRBJ1-5; 7 bases are a match to TRBD1. Per the germline V gene, CDR1 is LGHNA and CDR2 is YNFKEQ. The CDR3 is 15 amino acids. V lost 2 bases, J lost 5 bases, and 6 bases stayed unmatched. The CDR3 is CASSQPDRSYQPQHF. The CDR3 region has the DNA TGTGCCAGCAGCCAACCGGACAGGAGTTATCAGCCCCAGCATTTT.

This clone has a handful of counts. This sequence joins TRBV7-6 and TRBJ1-1; D uncertain. This CDR3 has 13 amino acids. With 2 bases removed from V and 0 bases from J, the gap between germline ends came to 4 bases. Germline CDR1 SGHVS, CDR2 FNYEAQ. CDR3 in amino acids: CASSLLVNTEAFF. As DNA, the CDR3 is TGTGCCAGCAGCTTATTAGTGAACACTGAAGCTTTCTTT.